This T cell receptor (beta chain) was identified during a study of T cells in Graves' hyperthyroidism and ophthalmopathy. On the study more broadly: Any treatment followed the collection of peripheral blood at initial diagnosis. The study's findings and limits: It was a median roughly six months before onset that the model predicted ophthalmopathy.

The CDR3 extends over 16 amino acids. Losses at the gene ends were 0 bases for V and 1 base for J; bases not matched to a gene: 3. The germline V gene encodes CDR1 SEHNR and CDR2 FQNEAQ (reference sequence). Using RNA transcripts as the source, TCR beta CDR3 regions were amplified. HTBI primers were employed in a first-round RT-PCR of the TCR CDR3. TCRdb reanalysed the multiplex PCR reads using MiXCR and keeps one entry per CDR3 protein. The sample lists around 33,000 distinct CDR3 sequences; around 50% were seen once. Judged by abundance, this clonotype is medium-sized (0.01 to 0.1%). Antigen: not known.

What was sequenced was blood. The clonotype comes from a woman aged 45 to 65 with Graves' hyperthyroidism that later progressed to Graves' ophthalmopathy. The rearrangement links TRBV7-9 to TRBJ2-7; TRBD1 aligns across 10 bases. CDR3 sequence (DNA): TGTGCCAGCAGCTTAGCGACAGGGGGCAGGTCCTACGAGCAGTACTTC. This sequence encodes CASSLATGGRSYEQYF.